The text below deals with one T cell receptor beta chain. Its antigen is unknown. No much larger clonotype is one base removed from it; base qualities were not supplied. The receptor library was made with the immunoSEQ multiplex PCR assay. For the multiplex PCR, a mixture combining 60 forward primers for TCR Vbeta segments and 13 reverse primers for TCR Jbeta segments was used. The CDR3 region of rearranged TCR beta genes was amplified from genomic DNA with a multiplex PCR assay. On the Illumina HiSeq System, the amplified TCR beta libraries were sequenced as 87-base-pair reads. The authors' analysis ran thus. A later analysis counted approximately 76 million unique TCR beta chains across the 666 repertoires, and about 10 million of these chains were shared by at least two donors. Raw reads were error-corrected and collapsed into unique sequences by a nearest-neighbor algorithm in which closely related sequences were merged to remove PCR and sequencing errors. Alignment of CDR3 sequences to IMGT reference sequences was used to assign V, D and J gene segments. For a sequence to be retained, a match of at least six nucleotides to both a V gene segment and a J gene segment was required. Rearrangements were classified as productive when the CDR3 lacked stop codons and remained in frame with V and J, and all other rearrangements were classified as non-productive. CDR3 was defined according to IMGT convention as the region running from the second conserved V-encoded cysteine to the conserved J-encoded phenylalanine. In an earlier analysis of some 550 of the donors, sequences lacking an unambiguous match to a single V gene segment were excluded. An earlier analysis of under 750 of the donors called V segments functional above 56.7% productive rearrangements and segregating when the between-donor standard deviation exceeded 5%. A statistical classification framework was built for diagnosing cytomegalovirus status from the catalog of TCR beta chain sequences. In a later analysis, V and J genes were assigned by comparing TCR nucleotide sequences against IMGT/GENE-DB human TR gene sequences. Using the TCRdist pipeline, a later analysis assigned CDR3 sequences along with most-parsimonious VDJ recombination scenarios. In a later analysis, each TCR beta chain was defined by its CDR3 amino acid sequence together with its V-gene family, and reads without a unique V-gene family were excluded. In a later analysis, around 650 highly shared, low-generation-probability nucleotide sequences were removed to address suspected cross-contamination and a sequencing artifact. In a later analysis, a clonal expansion index was calculated for each public chain from normalized within-repertoire ranks of inferred template counts. A later analysis computed generation probabilities with a VDJ recombination model fitted to out-of-frame rearrangements, and checked the results against IGoR. Hypergeometric tests were used in a later analysis to score TCR-TCR, TCR-HLA and TCR-CMV co-occurrence, with a repertoire-size bias correction applied to the TCR pairs. A later analysis estimated false discovery rates by permuting HLA or CMV assignments 20 times. In a later analysis, co-occurring TCRs were grouped using DBSCAN, and TCRdist sequence similarity was added for clustering within HLA-allele-positive subsets. Repertoires with fewer than 30,000 or more than 120,000 public chains, plus five repertoires with anomalous nucleotide sharing, were excluded from co-occurrence clustering. TCRdb stores this immuneACCESS table with in-frame sequences only. Part of the clones is absent; in the studies checked, under half of the shortfall reflects unresolved V genes, and no reason is known for the rest. V and J calls and clone size are copied from that table; D and trimming were computed from the DNA. The sample has under 150,000 clones on record, under 10% of them singletons. The ten largest make up roughly 7.2% of the sample.

For CDR1 and CDR2, the germline V gene (reference sequence) lists LNHDA and SQIVND. Its CDR3 holds 15 amino acids, cysteine through phenylalanine. The entry retains the CDR3 DNA only, 45 bases that are in frame from base 1. Compared with germline, V lacks 3 bases and J lacks 4 bases; bases without a gene match: 6. This specimen belongs to a study of cytomegalovirus exposure and HLA in healthy donors (dated by TCRdb to about 2017). In terms of the full investigation: According to an earlier analysis of several hundred of the donors, about 190 million T cells yielded over 100 million unique TCR beta sequences and 276 Gb of sequence data. Roughly 290 gigabases of sequencing data and 75 million to 85 million unique TCR sequences made up an early release that covered under 750 HLA-typed donors. Of the 398 genotyped donors, roughly 76% were placed in the genetic ancestry cluster associated with self-reported Caucasian donors. The study was designed to test whether signatures of past pathogen exposure could be identified by cataloging public T cell receptors. The study used immunosequencing to profile the T cell repertoires of 600 to 850 subjects and linked those repertoires to cytomegalovirus serostatus. In addition to the first cohort of 650 to 750 subjects, a separate validation cohort of approximately 130 different subjects was used. High-throughput TCR immunosequencing, statistical association of individual TCRs with disease status, and machine learning were combined to predict cytomegalovirus infection status. In a later analysis, previously published TCR beta repertoires from 550 to 750 donors were re-analyzed and high-resolution HLA genotyping was added so that TCR occurrence patterns could be studied. The later analysis used no new phenotypic data to find candidate immune exposures, relying instead on TCR beta sequences and their occurrence across donors. In an earlier analysis of 550 to 700 of the donors, high-throughput TCR beta sequencing was used to judge whether each TCR beta V gene segment behaved as functional or pseudogenic. Alongside the repertoire data, information on donor age, sex, ethnicity and CMV serostatus was compiled. In a later genetic analysis, genome-wide SNP genotypes for about three fifths of the roughly 670 donors were used, and that subset was treated as a discovery cohort. Every discovery cohort repertoire had been produced on one sequencing platform. HLA typing covered class I and class II loci at four-digit resolution. Typing coverage differed by locus: A, B, C, DRB1 and DQB1 were typed in about 620-640 donors, DQA1 in 522, DPA1 in 600 to 610, and DPB1 in around 440. Four to six DR-DQ haplotypes were handled as single units for association and clustering because linkage in the cohort was strong. Among around 400 genotyped donors of the cohort, an average of approximately 240,000 unique TCR beta nucleotide sequences was sequenced per donor, of which approximately 19% were non-productive.

In total, approximately 690 healthy bone marrow donors made up the cohort. All cohort members were sampled while nominally healthy, although unrecorded immune exposures were likely present. The donor tested CMV seropositive, placing the donor among the 250 to 300 seropositive members of the cohort. Each donor provided a peripheral blood sample, and peripheral blood mononuclear cells were used for TCR beta sequencing. The Qiagen DNeasy Blood Extraction Kit was used to extract genomic DNA from the blood cell samples. What the work shows at the level of the full study, not this receptor alone: The authors suggested that the approach could potentially be extended to other disease states and immunological phenotypes. A later analysis found that HLA-associated TCR beta chains were more clonally expanded and had lower generation probabilities than equally common non-associated chains. A further reported finding was that TCR beta sequences accurately predicted the HLA-A and HLA-B alleles for most subjects in the first cohort. The study gave a list of 150 to 200 TCR beta chains associated with cytomegalovirus. When HLA alleles, especially DR and DQ, strongly co-occurred, attributing TCR associations to individual alleles was difficult. Because counts were too low, approximately 18 rarely observed V segments, including chromosome 9 orphons, were excluded from the earlier analysis of 587 of the donors. The classifier was reported to diagnose cytomegalovirus status with high specificity and sensitivity in both the original and validation cohorts. Because the 87-base-pair reads could not distinguish some IMGT-functional V segments, including TRBV6-2 and TRBV6-3, those segments were excluded. According to a later analysis, parvovirus B19, influenza, CMV and Epstein-Barr virus appeared linked to several top co-occurrence clusters. In an earlier analysis of 587 of the donors, most TCR beta V segments appeared in productive rearrangements about 87% or about 30% of the time, broadly matching IMGT annotations. In this cohort, only TCR beta chains were sequenced, and detectable features were limited by the absence of alpha or paired-chain data. Presence/absence analyses assumed roughly uniform sequencing depth across donors, an assumption that may not hold. A cluster of highly shared sequence variants was judged likely to be a technical artifact of the sequencing pipeline. Specific HLA alleles were associated with roughly 16,000 TCR beta sequences at a false discovery rate of 0.05 in a later analysis. While some public TCRs were present in many individuals, most TCR sequences turned up only very rarely across donors. The only immune exposure information available for the cohort was CMV serostatus. A later genetic analysis reported fewer N-insertions in productive TCRs among donors in an Asian-associated ancestry cluster than the roughly 700-donor mean. A later genetic analysis associated a missense DCLRE1C variant with V-gene and J-gene trimming of TCR beta chains, and an independent cohort replicated the association. According to a later analysis, most CMV-associated TCR beta chains appeared to be HLA-restricted, and the HLA associations seemed to be driven largely by CMV exposure. Because HLA typing was unavailable for some donors at each locus, only the typed subset was used in association tests. According to a later analysis, TCR association rates differed among HLA loci, with DRB1 alleles showing the most associated TCRs and HLA-C alleles showing the fewest. Three of the identified cytomegalovirus-associated TCR beta chains were confirmed in vitro to be specific for cytomegalovirus antigens. Correlated functional status among segregating V segments might be attributable to linkage disequilibrium, but an unknown experimental factor could not be ruled out.

This TCR derives from a woman in her forties in good health and CMV-seropositive. Recombination connected TRBV19 to TRBJ2-7, with TRBD1 identical over 10 junction bases. Sequenced: PBMCs. CDR3 reads: CASSMPGQGRYEQYF. The DNA sequence is as follows: TGTGCCAGTAGTATGCCGGGACAGGGGCGGTACGAGCAGTACTTC.